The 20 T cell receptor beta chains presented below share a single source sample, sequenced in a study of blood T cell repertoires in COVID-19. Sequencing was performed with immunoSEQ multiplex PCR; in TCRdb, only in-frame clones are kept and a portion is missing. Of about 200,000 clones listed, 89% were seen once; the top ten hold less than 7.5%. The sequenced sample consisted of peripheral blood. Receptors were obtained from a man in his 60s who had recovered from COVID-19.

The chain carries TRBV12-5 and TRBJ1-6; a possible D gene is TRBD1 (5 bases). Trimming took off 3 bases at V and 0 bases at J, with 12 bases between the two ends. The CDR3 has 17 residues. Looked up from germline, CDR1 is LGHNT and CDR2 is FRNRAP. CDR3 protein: CASGLAGKDSYNSPLHF. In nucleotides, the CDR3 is TGTGCTAGTGGTTTAGCAGGGAAAGACTCCTATAATTCACCCCTCCACTTT.

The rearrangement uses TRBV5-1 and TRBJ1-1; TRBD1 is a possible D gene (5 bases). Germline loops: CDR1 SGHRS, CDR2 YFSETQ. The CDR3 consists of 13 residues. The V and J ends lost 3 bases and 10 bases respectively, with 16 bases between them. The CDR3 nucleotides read TGCGCCAGCAGCTGGGTGGGGGGGGACCCAGCTTTCTTT. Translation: CASSWVGGDPAFF.

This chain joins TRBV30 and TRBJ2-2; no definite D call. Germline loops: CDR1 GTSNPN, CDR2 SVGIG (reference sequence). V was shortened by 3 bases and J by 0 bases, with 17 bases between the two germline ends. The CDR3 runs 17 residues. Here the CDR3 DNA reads TGTGCCTGGAGCCCACTCCTAGGCGGAGCGAACACCGGGGAGCTGTTTTTT. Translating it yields CAWSPLLGGANTGELFF. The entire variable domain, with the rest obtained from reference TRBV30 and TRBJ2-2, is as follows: SQTIHQWPATLVQPVGSPLSLECTVEGTSNPNLYWYRQAAGRGLQLLFYSVGIGQISSEVPQNLSASRPQDRQFILSSKKLLLSDSGFYLCAWSPLLGGANTGELFFGEGSRLTVL.

The DNA of the CDR3 is TGCAGTGTCCGCGGGACAGATACGCAGTATTTT. It specifies CSVRGTDTQYF. The rearrangement joins TRBV20-1 to TRBJ2-3; the D gene is possibly TRBD2 (5 bases). In germline, CDR1 is DFQATT, CDR2 SNEGSKA (reference sequence). V gave up 7 bases and J gave up 3 bases, with 8 bases separating them. This CDR3 is 11 amino acids long.

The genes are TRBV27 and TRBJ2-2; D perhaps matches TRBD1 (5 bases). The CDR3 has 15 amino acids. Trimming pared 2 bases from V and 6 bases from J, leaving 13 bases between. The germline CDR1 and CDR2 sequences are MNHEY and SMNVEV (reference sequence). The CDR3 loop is CASSLGAGRSGELFF. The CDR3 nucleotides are TGTGCCAGCAGTTTAGGGGCAGGCCGGTCCGGGGAGCTGTTTTTT.

The CDR3 nucleotides are TGTGCCAGCAGAGTCCAGGGAATAGGGCCCCAGCATTTT. Translated: CASRVQGIGPQHF. The chain joins TRBV6-6 to TRBJ1-5; a weak D match, TRBD1 (5 bases). Trimming took 6 bases from V and 9 from J, leaving 15 bases between them. Germline V lookup: CDR1 MNHNY, CDR2 SVGAGI (reference sequence). The CDR3 contains 13 residues.

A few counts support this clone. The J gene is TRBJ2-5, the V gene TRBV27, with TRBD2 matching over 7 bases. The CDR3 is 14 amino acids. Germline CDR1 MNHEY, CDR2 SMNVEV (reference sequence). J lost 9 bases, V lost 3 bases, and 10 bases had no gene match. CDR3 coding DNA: TGTGCCAGCAGTTTCACTAGCGCGGCGGGGGCCCAGTACTTC. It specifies CASSFTSAAGAQYF.

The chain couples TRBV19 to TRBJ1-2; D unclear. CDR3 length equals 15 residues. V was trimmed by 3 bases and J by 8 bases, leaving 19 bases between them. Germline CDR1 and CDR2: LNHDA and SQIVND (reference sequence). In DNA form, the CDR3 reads TGTGCCAGTAGTATTAACCGGGGAACTCTCGGCGGCTACACCTTC. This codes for CASSINRGTLGGYTF.

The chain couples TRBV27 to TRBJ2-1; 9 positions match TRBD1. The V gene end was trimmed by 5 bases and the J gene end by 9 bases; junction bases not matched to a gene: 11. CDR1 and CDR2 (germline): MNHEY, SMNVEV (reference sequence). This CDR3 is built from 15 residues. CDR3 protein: CASSHHRDRVGEQFF. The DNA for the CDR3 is TGTGCCAGCAGTCACCACCGGGACAGGGTTGGTGAGCAGTTCTTC.

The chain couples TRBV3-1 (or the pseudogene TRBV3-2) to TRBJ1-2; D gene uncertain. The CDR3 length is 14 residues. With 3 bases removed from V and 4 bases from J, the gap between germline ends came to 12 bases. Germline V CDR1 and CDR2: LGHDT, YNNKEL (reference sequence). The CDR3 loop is CASSQLAQSYGYTF. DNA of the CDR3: TGTGCCAGCAGCCAGCTGGCACAGAGCTATGGCTACACCTTC.

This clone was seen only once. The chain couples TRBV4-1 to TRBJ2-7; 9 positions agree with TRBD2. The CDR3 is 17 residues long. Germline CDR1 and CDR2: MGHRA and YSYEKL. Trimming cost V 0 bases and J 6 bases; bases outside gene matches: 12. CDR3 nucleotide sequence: TGCGCCAGCAGCCAAGACCTCGGAGCGGGGGGAAGACTCGAGCAGTACTTC. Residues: CASSQDLGAGGRLEQYF.

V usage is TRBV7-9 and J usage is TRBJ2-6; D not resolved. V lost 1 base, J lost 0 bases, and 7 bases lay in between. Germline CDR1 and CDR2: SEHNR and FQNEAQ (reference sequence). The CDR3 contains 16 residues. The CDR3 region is CASSLDRLSGANVLTF. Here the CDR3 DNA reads TGTGCCAGCAGCTTAGATCGTCTCTCTGGGGCCAACGTCCTGACTTTC.

The DNA for the CDR3 is TGCGCCAGCAGCCGTTACTCTTCCGAGCAAGAGACCCAGTACTTC. Amino acids: CASSRYSSEQETQYF. The chain is built from TRBV5-1 and TRBJ2-5, with D hard to call. CDR3 length: 15 residues. CDR1 and CDR2 from the germline V gene are SGHRS and YFSETQ. Trimming removed 4 bases from V and 2 bases from J, with 15 bases in between.

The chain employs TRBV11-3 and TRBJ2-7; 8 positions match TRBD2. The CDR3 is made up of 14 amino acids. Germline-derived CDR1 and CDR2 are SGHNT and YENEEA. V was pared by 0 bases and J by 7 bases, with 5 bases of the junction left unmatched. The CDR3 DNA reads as TGTGCCAGCAGCTTAGATGGGACTAGACGAGAGCAGTACTTC. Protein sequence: CASSLDGTRREQYF.

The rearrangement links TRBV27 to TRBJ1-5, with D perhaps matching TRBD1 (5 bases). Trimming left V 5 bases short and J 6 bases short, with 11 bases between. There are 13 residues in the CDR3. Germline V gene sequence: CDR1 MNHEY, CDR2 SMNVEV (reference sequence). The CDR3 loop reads CASSVTVTQPQHF. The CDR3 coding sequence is TGTGCCAGCAGTGTGACAGTTACTCAGCCCCAGCATTTT.

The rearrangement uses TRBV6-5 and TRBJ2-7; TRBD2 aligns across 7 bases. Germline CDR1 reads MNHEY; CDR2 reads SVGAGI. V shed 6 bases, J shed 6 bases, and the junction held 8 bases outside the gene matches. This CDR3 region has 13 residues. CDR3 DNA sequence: TGTGCCAGCAGAGATCCGGGACTAAGCGAGCAGTACTTC. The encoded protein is CASRDPGLSEQYF.

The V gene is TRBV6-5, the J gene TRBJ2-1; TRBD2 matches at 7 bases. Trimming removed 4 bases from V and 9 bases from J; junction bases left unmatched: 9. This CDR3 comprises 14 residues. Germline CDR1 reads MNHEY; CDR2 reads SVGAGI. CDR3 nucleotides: TGTGCCAGCAGTTCCCTCGGGACTAAGCTTGAGCAGTTCTTC. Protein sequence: CASSSLGTKLEQFF.

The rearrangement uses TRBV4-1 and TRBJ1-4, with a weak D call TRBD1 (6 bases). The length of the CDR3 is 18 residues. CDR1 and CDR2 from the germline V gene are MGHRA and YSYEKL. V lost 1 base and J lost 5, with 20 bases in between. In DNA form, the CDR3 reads TGCGCCAGCAGCCAAGCCAGACAATGGGGGACACAGAATGAAAAACTGTTTTTT. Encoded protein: CASSQARQWGTQNEKLFF.

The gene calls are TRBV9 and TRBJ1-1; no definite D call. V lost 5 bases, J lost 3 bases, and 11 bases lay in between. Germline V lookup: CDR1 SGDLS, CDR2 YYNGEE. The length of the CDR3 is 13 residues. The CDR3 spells CASRPPEDTEAFF. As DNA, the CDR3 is TGTGCCAGCAGACCCCCGGAGGACACTGAAGCTTTCTTT. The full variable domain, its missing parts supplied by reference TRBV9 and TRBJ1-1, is DSGVTQTPKHLITATGQRVTLRCSPRSGDLSVYWYQQSLDQGLQFLIQYYNGEERAKGNILERFSAQQFPDLHSELNLSSLELGDSALYFCASRPPEDTEAFFGQGTRLTVV.

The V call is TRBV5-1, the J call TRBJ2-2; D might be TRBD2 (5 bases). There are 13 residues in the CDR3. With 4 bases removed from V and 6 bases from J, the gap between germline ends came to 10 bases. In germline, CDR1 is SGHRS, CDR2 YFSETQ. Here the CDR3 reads CASSREGPGELFF. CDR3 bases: TGCGCCAGCAGCCGGGAAGGTCCCGGGGAGCTGTTTTTT.